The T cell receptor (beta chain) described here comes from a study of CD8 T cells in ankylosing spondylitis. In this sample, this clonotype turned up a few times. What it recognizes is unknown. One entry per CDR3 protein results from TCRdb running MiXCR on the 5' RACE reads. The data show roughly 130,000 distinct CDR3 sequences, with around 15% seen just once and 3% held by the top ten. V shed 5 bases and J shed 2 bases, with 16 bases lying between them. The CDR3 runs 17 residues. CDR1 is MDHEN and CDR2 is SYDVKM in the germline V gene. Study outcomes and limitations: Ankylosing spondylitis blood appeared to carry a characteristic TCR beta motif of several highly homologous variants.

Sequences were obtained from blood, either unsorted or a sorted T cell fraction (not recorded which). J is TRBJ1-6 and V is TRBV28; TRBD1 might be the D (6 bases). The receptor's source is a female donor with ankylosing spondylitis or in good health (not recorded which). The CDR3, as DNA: TGTGCCAGCAGTGGGGGAAAAGGGGGGACCTATAATTCACCCCTCCACTTT. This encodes CASSGGKGGTYNSPLHF.